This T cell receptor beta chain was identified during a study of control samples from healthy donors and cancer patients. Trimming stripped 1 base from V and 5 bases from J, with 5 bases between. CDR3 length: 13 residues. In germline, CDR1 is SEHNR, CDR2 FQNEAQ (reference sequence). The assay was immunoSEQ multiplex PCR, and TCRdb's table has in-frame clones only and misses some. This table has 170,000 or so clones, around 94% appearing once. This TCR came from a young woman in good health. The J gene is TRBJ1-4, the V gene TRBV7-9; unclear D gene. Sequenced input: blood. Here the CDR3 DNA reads TGTGCCAGCAGCTTAGTCCCAAATGAAAAACTGTTTTTT. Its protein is CASSLVPNEKLFF.